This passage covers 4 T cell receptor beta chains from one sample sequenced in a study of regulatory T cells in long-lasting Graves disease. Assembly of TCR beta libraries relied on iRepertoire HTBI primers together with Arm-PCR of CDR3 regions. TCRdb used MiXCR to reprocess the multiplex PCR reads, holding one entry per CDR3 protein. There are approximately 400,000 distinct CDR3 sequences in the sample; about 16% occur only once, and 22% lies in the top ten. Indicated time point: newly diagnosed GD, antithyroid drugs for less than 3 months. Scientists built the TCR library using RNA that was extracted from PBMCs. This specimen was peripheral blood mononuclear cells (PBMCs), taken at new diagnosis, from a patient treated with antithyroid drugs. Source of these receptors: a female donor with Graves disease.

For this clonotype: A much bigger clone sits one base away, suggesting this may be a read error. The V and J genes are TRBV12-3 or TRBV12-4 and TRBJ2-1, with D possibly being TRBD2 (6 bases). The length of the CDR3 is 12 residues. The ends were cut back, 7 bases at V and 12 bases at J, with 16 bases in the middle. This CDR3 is CASTGEWGGQFF. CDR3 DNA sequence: TGTGCCAGCACGGGAGAGTGGGGTGGGCAGTTCTTC.

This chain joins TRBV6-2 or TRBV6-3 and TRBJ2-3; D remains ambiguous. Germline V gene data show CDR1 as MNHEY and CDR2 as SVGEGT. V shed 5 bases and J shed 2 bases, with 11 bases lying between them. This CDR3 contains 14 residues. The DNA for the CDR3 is TGTGCCAGCAGTGCCTATAGGTTCACAGATACGCAGTATTTT. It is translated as CASSAYRFTDTQYF.

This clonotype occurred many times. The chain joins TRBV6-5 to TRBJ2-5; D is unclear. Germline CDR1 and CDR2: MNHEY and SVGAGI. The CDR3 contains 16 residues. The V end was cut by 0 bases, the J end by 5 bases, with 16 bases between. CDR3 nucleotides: TGTGCCAGCAGTTACTCGGTCAAGGGTTTGGGGGAGACCCAGTACTTC. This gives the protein CASSYSVKGLGETQYF.

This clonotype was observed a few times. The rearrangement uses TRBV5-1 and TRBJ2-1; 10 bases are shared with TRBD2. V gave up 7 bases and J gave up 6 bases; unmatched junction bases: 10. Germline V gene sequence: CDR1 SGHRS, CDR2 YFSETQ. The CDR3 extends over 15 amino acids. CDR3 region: CASSASGGLGNEQFF. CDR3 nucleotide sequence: TGCGCCAGCTCGGCTAGCGGGGGCCTAGGCAATGAGCAGTTCTTC.